The 10 T cell receptor beta chains given below trace back to one sample, sequenced in a study of cytomegalovirus exposure and HLA in healthy donors. PCR used 60 Vbeta primers and 13 Jbeta primers. Using immunoSEQ multiplex PCR, the repertoire was profiled, and TCRdb retains in-frame clones only, with some absent. The table shows roughly 130,000 clones, with 65% to 90% occurring only once. Sample: PBMCs. The source of these receptors is a woman aged 18-35 years in good health and CMV-seropositive.

J is TRBJ1-5 and V is TRBV2; TRBD1 matches at 7 bases. The J segment lost 7 bases and the V segment lost 4 bases, leaving 10 bases of the junction unmatched. The germline gives CDR1 SNHLY, CDR2 FYNNEI. The CDR3 is 15 amino acids. The CDR3 sequence is CASSGPAQGGQPQHF. In DNA, the CDR3 is TGTGCCAGCAGTGGGCCGGCCCAGGGGGGACAGCCCCAGCATTTT.

The rearrangement joins TRBV2 to TRBJ2-3, with 9 bases aligning to TRBD2. Germline-derived CDR1 and CDR2 are SNHLY and FYNNEI. J gave up 3 bases and V 2 bases, and 3 bases lay outside the gene matches. The CDR3 runs to 15 residues. The CDR3 region has the DNA TGTGCCAGCAGTGAACGCGGGGGGGCGACAGATACGCAGTATTTT. Residues: CASSERGGATDTQYF.

This chain uses TRBV28 with TRBJ2-7; D not resolved. Trimming took off 5 bases at V and 1 base at J, with 9 bases between the two ends. Germline V gene lookup returns CDR1 MDHEN and CDR2 SYDVKM. This CDR3 has 13 amino acids. DNA for the CDR3: TGTGCCAGCAGTAACAGCCTTTCCTACGAGCAGTACTTC. This encodes CASSNSLSYEQYF.

The genes are TRBV10-2 and TRBJ1-3; maybe TRBD1 (5 bases). This CDR3 is built from 15 residues. Trimming left V 3 bases short and J 2 bases short, with 11 bases between. Germline CDR1 reads WSHSY; CDR2 reads SAAADI. The CDR3 here is CASSDSRVAGNTIYF. The CDR3 bases are TGCGCCAGCAGTGATAGCAGGGTCGCTGGAAACACCATATATTTT.

The V call is TRBV4-1, the J call TRBJ2-1, with D tentatively TRBD2 (5 bases). V was cut by 4 bases and J by 4 bases, with 11 bases left in between. Germline loops: CDR1 MGHRA, CDR2 YSYEKL. This CDR3 is built from 14 residues. The CDR3 coding sequence is TGCGCCAGCAGCCTCCCGCGGGTATACAATGAGCAGTTCTTC. This gives the protein CASSLPRVYNEQFF.

The CDR3 nucleotides read TGTGCCAGCACCGCGGGGTTAGGCACAGATACGCAGTATTTT. This encodes CASTAGLGTDTQYF. The rearrangement joins TRBV2 to TRBJ2-3, with D perhaps TRBD2 (6 bases). From germline, CDR1 is SNHLY and CDR2 FYNNEI. The CDR3 has 14 amino acids. V was clipped by 7 bases and J by 1 base, with 12 bases between them.

This rearrangement joins TRBV4-1 to TRBJ1-1; 7 bases align to TRBD1. Unmatched junction bases numbered 5, after V lost 0 bases and J lost 4 bases. Per germline, CDR1 MGHRA and CDR2 YSYEKL. CDR3 length equals 15 residues. DNA of the CDR3: TGCGCCAGCAGCCAAGATCCAGGGGGAAGCACTGAAGCTTTCTTT. Translating gives CASSQDPGGSTEAFF.

This clone was found a few times. V and J are TRBV28 and TRBJ2-7; possibly TRBD2 for D (6 bases). V was clipped by 2 bases and J by 5 bases, with 19 bases between them. The CDR3 sequence is 16 residues long. Germline loops: CDR1 MDHEN, CDR2 SYDVKM. The CDR3 loop is CASSLRRGLGKNEQYF. The CDR3 nucleotides read TGTGCCAGCAGTTTAAGGAGGGGCTTGGGGAAGAACGAGCAGTACTTC.

The chain combines TRBV7-9 with TRBJ1-4; TRBD1 aligns across 9 bases. The germline CDR1 and CDR2 sequences are SEHNR and FQNEAQ (reference sequence). The junction had 8 bases not matched to a gene; V was cut back by 11 bases and J by 7 bases. The CDR3 runs 13 residues. CDR3 in DNA: TGTGCCTGCACAGGGGGCATAGGTGAAAAACTGTTTTTT. This codes for CACTGGIGEKLFF. The variable domain in full, completed from reference TRBV7-9 and TRBJ1-4, reads DTGVSQNPRHKITKRGQNVTFRCDPISEHNRLYWYRQTLGQGPEFLTYFQNEAQLEKSRLLSDRFSAERPKGSFSTLEIQRTEQGDSAMYLCACTGGIGEKLFFGSGTQLSVL.

The chain is built from TRBV10-3 and TRBJ2-1; D might be TRBD1 (5 bases). This CDR3 contains 16 residues. The germline V gene has CDR1 ENHRY and CDR2 SYGVKD. Between the trimmed V and J ends, which lost 0 bases and 1 base, there was a span of 10 bases. Written as DNA, the CDR3 is TGTGCCATCAGTGAGTCGACAGCATCATCCTACAATGAGCAGTTCTTC. It codes for CAISESTASSYNEQFF.